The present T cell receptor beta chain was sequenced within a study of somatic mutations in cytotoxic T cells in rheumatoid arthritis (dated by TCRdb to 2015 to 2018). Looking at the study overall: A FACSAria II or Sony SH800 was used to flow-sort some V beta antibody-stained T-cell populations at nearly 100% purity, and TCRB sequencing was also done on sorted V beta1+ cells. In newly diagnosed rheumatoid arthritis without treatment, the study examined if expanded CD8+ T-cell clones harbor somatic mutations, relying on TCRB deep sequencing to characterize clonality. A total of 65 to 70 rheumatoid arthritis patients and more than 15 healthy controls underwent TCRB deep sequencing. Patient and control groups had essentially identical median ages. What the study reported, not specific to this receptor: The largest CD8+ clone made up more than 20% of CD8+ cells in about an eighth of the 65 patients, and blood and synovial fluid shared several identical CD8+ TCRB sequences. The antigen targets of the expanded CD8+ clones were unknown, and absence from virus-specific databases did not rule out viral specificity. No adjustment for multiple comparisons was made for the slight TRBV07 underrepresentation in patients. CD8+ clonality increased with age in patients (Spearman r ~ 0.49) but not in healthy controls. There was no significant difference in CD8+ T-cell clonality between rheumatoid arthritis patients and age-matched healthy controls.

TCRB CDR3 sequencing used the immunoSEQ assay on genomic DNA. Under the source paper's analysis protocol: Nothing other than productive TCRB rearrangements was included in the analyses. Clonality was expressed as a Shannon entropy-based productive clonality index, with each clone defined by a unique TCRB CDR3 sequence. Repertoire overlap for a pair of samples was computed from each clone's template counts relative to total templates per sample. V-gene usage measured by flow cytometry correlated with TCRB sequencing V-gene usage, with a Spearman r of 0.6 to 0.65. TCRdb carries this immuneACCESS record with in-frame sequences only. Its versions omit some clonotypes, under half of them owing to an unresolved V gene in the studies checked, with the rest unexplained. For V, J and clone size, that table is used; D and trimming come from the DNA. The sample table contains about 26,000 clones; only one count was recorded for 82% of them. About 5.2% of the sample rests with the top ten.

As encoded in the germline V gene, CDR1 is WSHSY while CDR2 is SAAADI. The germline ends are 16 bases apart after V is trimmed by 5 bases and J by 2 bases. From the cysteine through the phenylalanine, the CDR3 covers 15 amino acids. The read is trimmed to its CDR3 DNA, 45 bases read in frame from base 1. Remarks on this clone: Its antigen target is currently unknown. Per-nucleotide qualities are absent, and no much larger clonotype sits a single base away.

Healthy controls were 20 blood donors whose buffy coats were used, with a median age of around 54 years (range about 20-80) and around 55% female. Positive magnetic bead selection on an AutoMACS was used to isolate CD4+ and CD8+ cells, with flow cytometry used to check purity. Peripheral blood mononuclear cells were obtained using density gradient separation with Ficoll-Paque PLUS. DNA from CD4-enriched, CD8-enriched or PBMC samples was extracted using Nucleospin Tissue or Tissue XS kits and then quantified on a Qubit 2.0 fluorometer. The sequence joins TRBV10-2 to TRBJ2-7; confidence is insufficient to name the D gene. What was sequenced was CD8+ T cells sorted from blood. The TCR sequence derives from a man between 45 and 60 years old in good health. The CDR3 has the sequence CASSSRGVGAYEQYF. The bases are TGCGCCAGCAGTTCCCGTGGCGTGGGTGCCTACGAGCAGTACTTC.